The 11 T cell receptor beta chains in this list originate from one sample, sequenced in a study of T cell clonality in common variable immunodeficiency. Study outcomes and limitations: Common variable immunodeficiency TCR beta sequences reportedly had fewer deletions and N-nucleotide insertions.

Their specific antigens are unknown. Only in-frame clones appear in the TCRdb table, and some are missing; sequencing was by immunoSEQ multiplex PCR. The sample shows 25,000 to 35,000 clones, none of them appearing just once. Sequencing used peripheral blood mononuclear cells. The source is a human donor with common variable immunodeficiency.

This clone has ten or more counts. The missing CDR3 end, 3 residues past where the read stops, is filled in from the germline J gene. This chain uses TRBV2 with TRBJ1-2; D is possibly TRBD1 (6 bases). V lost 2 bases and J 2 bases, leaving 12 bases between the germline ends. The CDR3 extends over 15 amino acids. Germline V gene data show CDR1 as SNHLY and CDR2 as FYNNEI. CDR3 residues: CASSETPTGNYGYTF. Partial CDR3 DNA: TGTGCCAGCAGTGAAACCCCTACAGGGAACTATGGC. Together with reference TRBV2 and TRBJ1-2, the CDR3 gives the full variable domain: EPEVTQTPSHQVTQMGQEVILRCVPISNHLYFYWYRQILGQKVEFLVSFYNNEISEKSEIFDDQFSVERPDGSNFTLKIRSTKLEDSAMYFCASSETPTGNYGYTFGSGTRLTVV.

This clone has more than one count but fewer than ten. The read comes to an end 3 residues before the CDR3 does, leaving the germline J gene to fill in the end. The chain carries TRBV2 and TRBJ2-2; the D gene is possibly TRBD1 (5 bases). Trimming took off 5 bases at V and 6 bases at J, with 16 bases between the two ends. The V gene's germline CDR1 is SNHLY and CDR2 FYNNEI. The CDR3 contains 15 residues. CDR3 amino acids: CASSPNPQGAGELFF. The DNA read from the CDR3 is TGTGCCAGCAGTCCCAACCCTCAGGGCGCCGGGGAG.

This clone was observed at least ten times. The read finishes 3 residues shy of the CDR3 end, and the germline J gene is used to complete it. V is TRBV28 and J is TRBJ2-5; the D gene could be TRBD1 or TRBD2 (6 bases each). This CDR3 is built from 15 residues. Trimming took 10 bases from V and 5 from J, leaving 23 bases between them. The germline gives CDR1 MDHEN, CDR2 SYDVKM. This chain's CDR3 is CATLEGVDISETQYF. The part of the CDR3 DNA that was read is TGTGCCACTCTGGAGGGGGTGGACATTTCGGAGACC.

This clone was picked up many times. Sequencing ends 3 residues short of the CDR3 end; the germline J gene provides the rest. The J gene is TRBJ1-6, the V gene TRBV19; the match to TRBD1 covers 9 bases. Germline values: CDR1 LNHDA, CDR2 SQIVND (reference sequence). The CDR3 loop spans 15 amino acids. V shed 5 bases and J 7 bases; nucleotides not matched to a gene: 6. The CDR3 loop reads CASSSSGTGNSPLHF. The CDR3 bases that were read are TGTGCCAGTAGTTCCTCCGGGACAGGGAATTCACCC.

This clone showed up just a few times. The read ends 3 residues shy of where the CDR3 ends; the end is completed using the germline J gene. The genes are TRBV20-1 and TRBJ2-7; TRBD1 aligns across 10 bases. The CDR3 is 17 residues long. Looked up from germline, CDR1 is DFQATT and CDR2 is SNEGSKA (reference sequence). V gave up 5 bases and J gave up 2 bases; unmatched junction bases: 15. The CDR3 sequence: CSARPLGQGLSPYEQYF. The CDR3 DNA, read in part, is TGCAGTGCTCGCCCCCTGGGACAGGGGCTTTCTCCCTACGAG.

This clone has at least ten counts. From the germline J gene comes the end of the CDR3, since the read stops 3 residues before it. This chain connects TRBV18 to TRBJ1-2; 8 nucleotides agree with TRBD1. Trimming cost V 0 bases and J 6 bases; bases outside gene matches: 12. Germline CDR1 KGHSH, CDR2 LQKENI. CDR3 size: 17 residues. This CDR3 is CASSPPSSGQGGNGYTF. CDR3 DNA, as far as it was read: TGTGCCAGCTCACCACCGTCCAGCGGACAGGGAGGAAATGGC.

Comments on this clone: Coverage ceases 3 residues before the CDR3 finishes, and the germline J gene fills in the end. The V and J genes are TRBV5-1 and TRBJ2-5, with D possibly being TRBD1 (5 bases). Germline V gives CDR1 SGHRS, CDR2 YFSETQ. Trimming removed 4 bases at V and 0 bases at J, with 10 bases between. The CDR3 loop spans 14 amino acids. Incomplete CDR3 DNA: TGCGCCAGCAGCCCGACAGAGTACCAAGAGACC. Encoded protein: CASSPTEYQET. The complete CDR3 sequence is CASSPTEYQETQYF.

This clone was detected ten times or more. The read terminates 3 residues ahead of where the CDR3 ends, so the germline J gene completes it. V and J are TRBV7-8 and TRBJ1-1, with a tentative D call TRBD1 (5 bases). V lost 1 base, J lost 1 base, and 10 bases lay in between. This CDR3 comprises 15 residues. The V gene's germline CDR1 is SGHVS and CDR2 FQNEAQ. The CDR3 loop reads CASSLDDRQNTEAFF. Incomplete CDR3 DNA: TGTGCCAGCAGCTTAGATGACAGACAGAACACTGAA.

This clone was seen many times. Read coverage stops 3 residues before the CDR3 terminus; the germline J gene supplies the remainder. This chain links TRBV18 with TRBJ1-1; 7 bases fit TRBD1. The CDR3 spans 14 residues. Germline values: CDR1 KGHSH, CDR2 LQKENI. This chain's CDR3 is CASSPPGQSWGAFF. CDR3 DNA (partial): TGTGCCAGCTCACCACCGGGACAGAGTTGGGGA.

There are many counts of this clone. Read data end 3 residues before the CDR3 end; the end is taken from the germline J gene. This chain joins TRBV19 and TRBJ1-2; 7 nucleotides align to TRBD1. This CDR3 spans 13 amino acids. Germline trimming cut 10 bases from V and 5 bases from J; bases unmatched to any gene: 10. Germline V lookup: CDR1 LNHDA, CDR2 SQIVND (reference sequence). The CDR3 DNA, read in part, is TGTGCCATCAAGAACAGGGGAAGATATGGC. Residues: CAIKNRGRYG. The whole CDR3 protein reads CAIKNRGRYGYTF.

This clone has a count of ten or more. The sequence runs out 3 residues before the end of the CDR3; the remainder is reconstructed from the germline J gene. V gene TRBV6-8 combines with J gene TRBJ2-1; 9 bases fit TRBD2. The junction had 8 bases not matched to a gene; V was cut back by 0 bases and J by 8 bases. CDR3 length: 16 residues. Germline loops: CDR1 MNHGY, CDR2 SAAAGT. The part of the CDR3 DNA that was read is TGTGCCAGCAGTTACTCGCTAAGCGGGAGGTTTGATGAG. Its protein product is CASSYSLSGRFDE. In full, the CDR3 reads CASSYSLSGRFDEQFF.